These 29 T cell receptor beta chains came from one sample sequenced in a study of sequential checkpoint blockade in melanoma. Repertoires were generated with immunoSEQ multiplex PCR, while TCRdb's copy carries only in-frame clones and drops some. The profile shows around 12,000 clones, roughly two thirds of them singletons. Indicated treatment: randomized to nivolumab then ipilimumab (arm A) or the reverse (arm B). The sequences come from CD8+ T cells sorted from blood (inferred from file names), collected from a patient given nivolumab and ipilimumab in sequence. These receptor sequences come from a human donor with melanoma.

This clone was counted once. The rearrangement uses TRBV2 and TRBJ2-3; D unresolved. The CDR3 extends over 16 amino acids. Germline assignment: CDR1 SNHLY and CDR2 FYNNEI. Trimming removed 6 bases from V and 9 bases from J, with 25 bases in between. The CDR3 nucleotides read TGTGCCAGCAGGAACCCCCGGAGCATCACGCCCGGCACGCAGTATTTT. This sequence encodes CASRNPRSITPGTQYF.

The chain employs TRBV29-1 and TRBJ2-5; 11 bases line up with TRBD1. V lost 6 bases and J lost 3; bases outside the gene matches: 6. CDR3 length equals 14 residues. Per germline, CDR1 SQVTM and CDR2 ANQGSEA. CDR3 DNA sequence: TGCAGCGTGGTGGACAGGGGGCGGAAAGAGACCCAGTACTTC. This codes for CSVVDRGRKETQYF.

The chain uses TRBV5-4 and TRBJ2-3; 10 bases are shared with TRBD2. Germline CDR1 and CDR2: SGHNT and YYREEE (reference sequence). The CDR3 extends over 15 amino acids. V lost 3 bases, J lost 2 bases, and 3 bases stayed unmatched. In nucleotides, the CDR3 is TGTGCCAGCAGCTACCTAGCGGGAGACACAGATACGCAGTATTTT. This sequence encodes CASSYLAGDTDTQYF.

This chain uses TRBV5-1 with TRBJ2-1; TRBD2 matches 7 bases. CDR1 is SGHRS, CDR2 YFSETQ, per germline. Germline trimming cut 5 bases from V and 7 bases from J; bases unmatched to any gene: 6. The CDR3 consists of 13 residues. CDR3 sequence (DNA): TGCGCCAGCAGACTAGCGTCAGTGAATGAGCAGTTCTTC. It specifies CASRLASVNEQFF.

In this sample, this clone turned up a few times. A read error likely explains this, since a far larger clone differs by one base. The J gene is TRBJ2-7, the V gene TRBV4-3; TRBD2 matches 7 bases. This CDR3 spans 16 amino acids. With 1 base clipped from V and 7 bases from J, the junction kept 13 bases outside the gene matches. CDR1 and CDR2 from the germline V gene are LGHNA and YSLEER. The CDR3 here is CASSQATGGTYNEQYF. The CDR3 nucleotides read TGCGCCAGCAGCCAAGCTACGGGGGGAACCTACAATGAGCAGTACTTC.

The CDR3, as DNA: TGCGCCAGCAGCCCTAGCTCGGGGTACAATGAGCAGTTCTTC. Its translation: CASSPSSGYNEQFF. The V and J genes are TRBV4-1 and TRBJ2-1, with D tentatively TRBD2 (5 bases). Germline V gene lookup returns CDR1 MGHRA and CDR2 YSYEKL. This CDR3 has 14 residues. The V gene lost 4 bases and the J gene lost 4 bases, with 11 bases spanning the gap.

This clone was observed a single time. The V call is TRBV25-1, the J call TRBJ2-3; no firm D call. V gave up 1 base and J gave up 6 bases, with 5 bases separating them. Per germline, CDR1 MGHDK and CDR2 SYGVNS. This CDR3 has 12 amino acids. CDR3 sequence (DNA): TGTGCCAGCAGTGAATCGAGGGATACGCAGTATTTT. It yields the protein CASSESRDTQYF. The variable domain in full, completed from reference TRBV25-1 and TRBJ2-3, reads EADIYQTPRYLVIGTGKKITLECSQTMGHDKMYWYQQDPGMELHLIHYSYGVNSTEKGDLSSESTVSRIRTEHFPLTLESARPSHTSQYLCASSESRDTQYFGPGTRLTVL.

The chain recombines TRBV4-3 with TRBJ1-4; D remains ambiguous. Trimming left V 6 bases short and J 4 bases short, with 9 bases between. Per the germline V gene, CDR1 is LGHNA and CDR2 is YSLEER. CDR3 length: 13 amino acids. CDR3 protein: CASRAGINEKLFF. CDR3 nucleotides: TGCGCCAGCAGGGCCGGGATTAATGAAAAACTGTTTTTT.

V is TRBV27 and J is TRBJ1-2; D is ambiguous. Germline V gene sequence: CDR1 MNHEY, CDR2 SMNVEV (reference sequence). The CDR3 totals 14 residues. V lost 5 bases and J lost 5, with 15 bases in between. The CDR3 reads CASSPSWPGYGYTF. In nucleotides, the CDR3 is TGTGCCAGCAGTCCTAGCTGGCCCGGATATGGCTACACCTTC.

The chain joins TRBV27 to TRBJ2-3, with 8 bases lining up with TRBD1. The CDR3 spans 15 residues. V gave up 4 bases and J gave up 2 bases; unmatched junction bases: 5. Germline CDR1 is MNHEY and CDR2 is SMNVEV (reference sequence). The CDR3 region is CASSSGQGLTDTQYF. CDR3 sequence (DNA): TGTGCCAGCAGTTCCGGACAGGGTCTCACAGATACGCAGTATTTT.

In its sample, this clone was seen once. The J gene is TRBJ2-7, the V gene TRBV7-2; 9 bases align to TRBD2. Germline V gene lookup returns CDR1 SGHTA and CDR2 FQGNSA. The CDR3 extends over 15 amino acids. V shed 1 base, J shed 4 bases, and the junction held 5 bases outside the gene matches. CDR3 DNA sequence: TGTGCCAGCAGCTTAGGTTTGGGACTAGCTTACGAGCAGTACTTC. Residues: CASSLGLGLAYEQYF.

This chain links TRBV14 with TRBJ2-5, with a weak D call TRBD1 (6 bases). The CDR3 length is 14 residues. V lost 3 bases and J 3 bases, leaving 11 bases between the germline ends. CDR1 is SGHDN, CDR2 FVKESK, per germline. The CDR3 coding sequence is TGTGCCAGCAGCCACAGGGGTAAGGAAGAGACCCAGTACTTC. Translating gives CASSHRGKEETQYF.

CDR3 bases: TGTGCCAGCTGGGTCGGACAGGGCCTCTTCGGTGGCTACACCTTC. Encoded protein: CASWVGQGLFGGYTF. The rearrangement joins TRBV27 to TRBJ1-2; 8 nucleotides align to TRBD1. V was clipped by 8 bases and J by 7 bases; unmatched bases: 15. Germline V lookup: CDR1 MNHEY, CDR2 SMNVEV (reference sequence). The CDR3 is made up of 15 amino acids.

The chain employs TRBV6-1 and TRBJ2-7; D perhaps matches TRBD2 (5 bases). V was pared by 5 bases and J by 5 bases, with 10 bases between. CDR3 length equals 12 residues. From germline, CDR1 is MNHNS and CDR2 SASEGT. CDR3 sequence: CASSLGSHEQYF. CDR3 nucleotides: TGTGCCAGCAGTCTGGGGAGTCACGAGCAGTACTTC.

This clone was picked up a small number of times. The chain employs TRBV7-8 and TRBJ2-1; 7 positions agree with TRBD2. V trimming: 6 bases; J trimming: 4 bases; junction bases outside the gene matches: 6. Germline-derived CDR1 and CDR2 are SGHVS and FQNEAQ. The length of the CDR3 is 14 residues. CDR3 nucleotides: TGTGCCAGCAGGCCAGCGGGACCTTACAATGAGCAGTTCTTC. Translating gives CASRPAGPYNEQFF.

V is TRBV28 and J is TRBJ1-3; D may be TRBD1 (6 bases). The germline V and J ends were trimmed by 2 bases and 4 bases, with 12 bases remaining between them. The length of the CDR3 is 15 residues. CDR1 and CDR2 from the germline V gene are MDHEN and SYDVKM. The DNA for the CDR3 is TGTGCCAGCAGTTTAAGCCCAGGGGAAGGAAACACCATATATTTT. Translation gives CASSLSPGEGNTIYF.

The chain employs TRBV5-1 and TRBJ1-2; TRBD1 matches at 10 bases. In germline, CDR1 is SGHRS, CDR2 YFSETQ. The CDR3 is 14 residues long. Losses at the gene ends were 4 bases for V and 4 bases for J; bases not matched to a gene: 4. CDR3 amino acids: CASSGTGVGYGYTF. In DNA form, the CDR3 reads TGCGCCAGCAGCGGGACAGGGGTTGGCTATGGCTACACCTTC.

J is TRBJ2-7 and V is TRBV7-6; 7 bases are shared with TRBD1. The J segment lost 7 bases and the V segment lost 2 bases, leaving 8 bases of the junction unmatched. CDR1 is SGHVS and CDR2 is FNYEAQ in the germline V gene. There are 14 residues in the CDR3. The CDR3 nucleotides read TGTGCCAGCAGCTTATTAGAGGGGGCGAGGGAGCAGTACTTC. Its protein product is CASSLLEGAREQYF.

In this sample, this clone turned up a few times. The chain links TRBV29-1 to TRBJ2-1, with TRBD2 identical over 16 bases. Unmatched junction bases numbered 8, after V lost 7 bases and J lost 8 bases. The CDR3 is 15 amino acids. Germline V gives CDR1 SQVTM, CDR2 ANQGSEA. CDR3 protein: CSAGTSGGAWHEQFF. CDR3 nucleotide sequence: TGCAGCGCTGGGACTAGCGGGGGGGCCTGGCATGAGCAGTTCTTC.

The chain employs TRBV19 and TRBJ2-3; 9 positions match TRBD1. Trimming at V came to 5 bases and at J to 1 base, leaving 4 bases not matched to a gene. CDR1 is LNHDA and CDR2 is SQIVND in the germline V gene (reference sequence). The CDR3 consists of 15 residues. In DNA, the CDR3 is TGTGCCAGTAGTGGATGGACAGGGGGCACAGATACGCAGTATTTT. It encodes CASSGWTGGTDTQYF.

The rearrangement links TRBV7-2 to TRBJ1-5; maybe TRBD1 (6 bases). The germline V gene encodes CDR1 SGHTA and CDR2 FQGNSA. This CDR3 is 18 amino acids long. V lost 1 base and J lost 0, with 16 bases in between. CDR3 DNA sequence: TGTGCCAGCAGCTTAGAAAGGGCAGGGGAATATAGCAATCAGCCCCAGCATTTT. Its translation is CASSLERAGEYSNQPQHF.

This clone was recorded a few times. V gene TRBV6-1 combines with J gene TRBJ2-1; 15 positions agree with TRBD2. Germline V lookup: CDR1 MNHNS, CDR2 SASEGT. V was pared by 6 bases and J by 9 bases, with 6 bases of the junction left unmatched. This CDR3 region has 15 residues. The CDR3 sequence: CASRVGLAGGVEQFF. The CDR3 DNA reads TGTGCCAGCAGAGTAGGACTAGCGGGAGGGGTTGAGCAGTTCTTC.

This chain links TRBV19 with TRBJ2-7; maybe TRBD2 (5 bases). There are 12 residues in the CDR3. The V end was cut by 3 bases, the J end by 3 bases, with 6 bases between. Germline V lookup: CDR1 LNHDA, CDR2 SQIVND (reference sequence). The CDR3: CASSIGGYEQYF. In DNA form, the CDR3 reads TGTGCCAGTAGTATTGGAGGCTACGAGCAGTACTTC.

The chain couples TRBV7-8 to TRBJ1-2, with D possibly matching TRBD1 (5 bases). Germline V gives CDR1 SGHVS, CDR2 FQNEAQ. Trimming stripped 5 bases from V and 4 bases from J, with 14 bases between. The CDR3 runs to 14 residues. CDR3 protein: CASSPAGGGYGYTF. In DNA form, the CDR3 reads TGTGCCAGCAGCCCGGCGGGCGGGGGCTATGGCTACACCTTC.

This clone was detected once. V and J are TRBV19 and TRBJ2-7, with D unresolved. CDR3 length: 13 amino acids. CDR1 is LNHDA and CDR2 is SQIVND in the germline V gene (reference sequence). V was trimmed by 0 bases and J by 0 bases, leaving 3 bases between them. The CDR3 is CASSIDISYEQYF. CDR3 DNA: TGTGCCAGTAGTATAGACATCTCCTACGAGCAGTACTTC.

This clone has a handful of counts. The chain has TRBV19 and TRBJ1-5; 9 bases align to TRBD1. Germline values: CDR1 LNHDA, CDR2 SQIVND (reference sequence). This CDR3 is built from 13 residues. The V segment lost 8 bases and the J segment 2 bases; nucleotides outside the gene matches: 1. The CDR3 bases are TGTGCCAGTGACAGGGGGGGCAATCAGCCCCAGCATTTT. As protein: CASDRGGNQPQHF. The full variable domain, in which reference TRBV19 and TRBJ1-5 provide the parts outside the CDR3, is DGGITQSPKYLFRKEGQNVTLSCEQNLNHDAMYWYRQDPGQGLRLIYYSQIVNDFQKGDIAEGYSVSREKKESFPLTVTSAQKNPTAFYLCASDRGGNQPQHFGDGTRLSIL.

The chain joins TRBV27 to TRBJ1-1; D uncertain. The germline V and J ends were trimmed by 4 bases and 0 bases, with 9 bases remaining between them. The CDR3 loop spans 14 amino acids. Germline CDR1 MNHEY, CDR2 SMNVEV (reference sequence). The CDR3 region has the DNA TGTGCCAGCAGTTACGGAGACTTGAACACTGAAGCTTTCTTT. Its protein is CASSYGDLNTEAFF.

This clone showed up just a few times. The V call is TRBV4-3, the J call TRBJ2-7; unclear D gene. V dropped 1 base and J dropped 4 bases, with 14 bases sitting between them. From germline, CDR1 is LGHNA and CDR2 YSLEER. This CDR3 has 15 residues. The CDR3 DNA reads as TGCGCCAGCAGCCAAGGGTCCTCTCCACTTTACGAGCAGTACTTC. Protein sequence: CASSQGSSPLYEQYF.

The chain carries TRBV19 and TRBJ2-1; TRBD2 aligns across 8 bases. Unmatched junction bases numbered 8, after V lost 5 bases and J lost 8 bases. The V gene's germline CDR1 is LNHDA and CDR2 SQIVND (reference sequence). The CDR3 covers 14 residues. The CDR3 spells CASSLMTSVDEQFF. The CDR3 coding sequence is TGTGCCAGTAGTCTGATGACTAGCGTCGATGAGCAGTTCTTC.